Given below is one TCR beta chain in context. This record belongs to a study of T cell changes during pregnancy in multiple sclerosis. The CDR3 has 14 residues. The V and J ends lost 6 bases and 1 base, in that order; junction bases with no gene match: 6. Germline values: CDR1 MNHEY, CDR2 SVGAGI. Data came from immunoSEQ multiplex PCR; TCRdb stores just in-frame clones and leaves some out. The sample yields just under 40,000 clones, about nine tenths seen once. This rearrangement joins TRBV6-5 to TRBJ2-7; TRBD2 matches at 7 bases. This sequence was found in a female donor in good health, enrolled as a control in a pregnancy study. Sequenced material: CD4+ T cells from peripheral blood mononuclear cells, taken in the first trimester of pregnancy. CDR3 region: CASRRTSESYEQYF. CDR3 bases: TGTGCCAGCAGACGTACTAGCGAATCCTACGAGCAGTACTTC.